These 26 T cell receptor beta chains were sequenced from one sample in a study of T cell responses to AZD1222 COVID-19 vaccine. Data came from immunoSEQ multiplex PCR; TCRdb stores just in-frame clones and leaves some out. The sample has tens of thousands of clones, around 90% seen once. Specimen: peripheral blood, collected on day 0 of AZD1222 vaccination. The receptors here all came from an adult in good health.

V usage is TRBV19 and J usage is TRBJ2-7; D is undetermined. The germline V and J ends were trimmed by 4 bases and 1 base, with 14 bases remaining between them. CDR3 length: 15 amino acids. The germline CDR1 and CDR2 sequences are LNHDA and SQIVND (reference sequence). The CDR3 bases are TGTGCCAGTAGTAGCACCCTCCGGGCTTCCTACGAGCAGTACTTC. Translating it yields CASSSTLRASYEQYF.

The chain employs TRBV19 and TRBJ2-7; maybe TRBD1 (6 bases). The CDR3 loop spans 12 amino acids. Trimming removed 9 bases at V and 2 bases at J, with 11 bases between. Germline V gene lookup returns CDR1 LNHDA and CDR2 SQIVND (reference sequence). CDR3 sequence: CASRDNTYEQYF. The DNA for the CDR3 is TGTGCCAGCCGGGACAACACCTACGAGCAGTACTTC. The whole variable domain, filled in from reference TRBV19 and TRBJ2-7, reads DGGITQSPKYLFRKEGQNVTLSCEQNLNHDAMYWYRQDPGQGLRLIYYSQIVNDFQKGDIAEGYSVSREKKESFPLTVTSAQKNPTAFYLCASRDNTYEQYFGPGTRLTVT.

This sequence joins TRBV9 and TRBJ2-5; D call uncertain. This CDR3 has 14 amino acids. In germline, CDR1 is SGDLS, CDR2 YYNGEE. V lost 1 base and J lost 3, with 10 bases in between. DNA of the CDR3: TGTGCCAGCAGCGTATTTGACGGCAAAGAGACCCAGTACTTC. Translation gives CASSVFDGKETQYF.

The rearrangement joins TRBV7-7 to TRBJ2-7; 11 bases agree with TRBD1. The CDR3 covers 14 residues. Unmatched junction bases numbered 2, after V lost 5 bases and J lost 2 bases. CDR1 and CDR2 (germline): SSHAT, FNYEAQ (reference sequence). CDR3 sequence (DNA): TGTGCCAGCAGCCCGGGACAGGGGGCCTACGAGCAGTACTTC. This translates into CASSPGQGAYEQYF.

This chain links TRBV7-9 with TRBJ1-1, with 10 bases that match TRBD1. The length of the CDR3 is 15 residues. V lost 5 bases and J lost 5; bases outside the gene matches: 8. Looked up from germline, CDR1 is SEHNR and CDR2 is FQNEAQ (reference sequence). The CDR3 is CASSPLDRGRTEAFF. CDR3 in DNA: TGTGCCAGCAGCCCGCTCGACAGGGGGCGTACTGAAGCTTTCTTT.

V is TRBV28 and J is TRBJ1-4; D unclear. There are 11 residues in the CDR3. Between the trimmed V and J ends, which lost 5 bases and 4 bases, there was a span of 2 bases. Germline V gene sequence: CDR1 MDHEN, CDR2 SYDVKM. The CDR3 spells CASSSNEKLFF. The CDR3 region has the DNA TGTGCCAGCAGTAGTAATGAAAAACTGTTTTTT.

V and J are TRBV11-2 and TRBJ2-2, with D hard to call. The V end was cut by 1 base, the J end by 0 bases, with 12 bases between. This CDR3 spans 17 amino acids. Germline CDR1 is SGHAT and CDR2 is FQNNGV. CDR3 sequence reads: CASSLVLRLANTGELFF. The CDR3 bases are TGTGCCAGCAGCTTAGTACTTAGGCTTGCGAACACCGGGGAGCTGTTTTTT.

This sequence joins TRBV10-2 and TRBJ1-2; D is possibly TRBD1 (5 bases). Trimming took off 0 bases at V and 4 bases at J, with 12 bases between the two ends. The CDR3 totals 15 residues. Germline loops: CDR1 WSHSY, CDR2 SAAADI. Here the CDR3 DNA reads TGCGCCAGCAGTGAGTCCTCGGGGGTTGGCTATGGCTACACCTTC. It specifies CASSESSGVGYGYTF.

This clone is a singleton in its sample. The rearrangement uses TRBV3-1 (or the pseudogene TRBV3-2) and TRBJ2-1; TRBD2 agrees at 8 bases. The germline CDR1 and CDR2 sequences are LGHDT and YNNKEL (reference sequence). This CDR3 has 14 amino acids. Trimming removed 2 bases from V and 9 bases from J; junction bases left unmatched: 6. The CDR3 sequence is CASSQREGSGEQFF. CDR3 bases: TGTGCCAGCAGCCAACGGGAGGGCTCCGGTGAGCAGTTCTTC.

The rearrangement joins TRBV2 to TRBJ1-6; TRBD1 is a possible D gene (5 bases). The CDR3 has 14 residues. With 7 bases removed from V and 7 bases from J, the gap between germline ends came to 14 bases. CDR1 and CDR2 (germline): SNHLY, FYNNEI. The CDR3, as DNA: TGTGCCAGCACCGCGGGACGTCAAAATTCACCCCTCCACTTT. This gives the protein CASTAGRQNSPLHF.

The chain links TRBV18 to TRBJ2-1; D is possibly TRBD1 (6 bases). The CDR3 has 13 amino acids. The V end lost 4 bases, the J end lost 5 bases, and 9 bases lay between the germline ends. Germline V gene lookup returns CDR1 KGHSH and CDR2 LQKENI. CDR3 DNA sequence: TGTGCCAGCTCACTCCGGGACAACAATGAGCAGTTCTTC. Translation gives CASSLRDNNEQFF. Variable domain in full (rest from reference TRBV18 and TRBJ2-1): NAGVMQNPRHLVRRRGQEARLRCSPMKGHSHVYWYRQLPEEGLKFMVYLQKENIIDESGMPKERFSAEFPKEGPSILRIQQVVRGDSAAYFCASSLRDNNEQFFGPGTRLTVL.

CDR3 nucleotide sequence: TGCAGCGCACCACAGGGGTCGAGCTCCTACAATGAGCAGTTCTTC. Protein product: CSAPQGSSSYNEQFF. The genes are TRBV29-1 and TRBJ2-1, with 7 bases that match TRBD1. Germline V gives CDR1 SQVTM, CDR2 ANQGSEA. This CDR3 has 15 residues. V dropped 7 bases and J dropped 0; count of bases not matched to a gene: 9.

The gene calls are TRBV6-1 and TRBJ1-1; D remains ambiguous. Trimming took 0 bases from V and 4 from J, leaving 6 bases between them. Germline V gives CDR1 MNHNS, CDR2 SASEGT. CDR3 length: 13 amino acids. The CDR3 DNA reads as TGTGCCAGCAGTGAAGCACTTATCACTGAAGCTTTCTTT. It specifies CASSEALITEAFF.

V and J are TRBV12-5 and TRBJ1-1; TRBD1 matches at 8 bases. This CDR3 spans 16 amino acids. In germline, CDR1 is LGHNT, CDR2 FRNRAP. V gave up 1 base and J gave up 0 bases; unmatched junction bases: 4. The CDR3 nucleotides read TGTGCTAGTGGTTTGGGACAGGGGCGGATGAACACTGAAGCTTTCTTT. Protein product: CASGLGQGRMNTEAFF.

The chain joins TRBV5-6 to TRBJ1-3, with TRBD1 matching over 10 bases. The CDR3 has 16 amino acids. Germline V gene data show CDR1 as SGHDT and CDR2 as YYEEEE. Germline trimming cut 4 bases from V and 2 bases from J; bases unmatched to any gene: 6. The CDR3 here is CASSPGGQGPGNTIYF. The DNA of the CDR3 is TGTGCCAGCAGCCCCGGGGGACAGGGGCCTGGAAACACCATATATTTT.

The chain employs TRBV15 and TRBJ2-7; TRBD2 is a possible D gene (7 bases). The CDR3 totals 15 residues. V was shortened by 5 bases and J by 7 bases, with 21 bases between the two germline ends. CDR1 and CDR2 from the germline V gene are LNHNV and YYDKDF (reference sequence). The CDR3 coding sequence is TGTGCCACCAGCCCCACTAACGCGGGGGCCGGGGAGCAGTACTTC. Protein product: CATSPTNAGAGEQYF.

V and J are TRBV27 and TRBJ1-5; 10 nucleotides match TRBD1. This CDR3 is 14 amino acids long. Trimming took 10 bases from V and 2 from J; bases not matched to a gene: 5. Germline V gives CDR1 MNHEY, CDR2 SMNVEV (reference sequence). The CDR3 loop is CATSGTGGNQPQHF. CDR3 coding DNA: TGTGCCACCTCCGGGACAGGGGGCAATCAGCCCCAGCATTTT.

The rearrangement joins TRBV4-3 to TRBJ2-3; 7 positions match TRBD2. CDR3 length: 14 amino acids. CDR1 LGHNA and CDR2 YSLEER come from the germline V gene. V shed 2 bases, J shed 6 bases, and the junction held 5 bases outside the gene matches. CDR3 amino acids: CASSQRVGGDTQYF. The CDR3 DNA reads TGCGCCAGCAGCCAAAGGGTGGGGGGGGATACGCAGTATTTT.

The chain couples TRBV30 to TRBJ1-2, with 7 bases matching TRBD1. The ends lost 1 base at V and 5 bases at J; junction bases unmatched: 10. This CDR3 has 15 amino acids. Germline V CDR1 and CDR2: GTSNPN, SVGIG (reference sequence). The CDR3 reads CAWSDPGTVIYGYTF. The CDR3 nucleotides read TGTGCCTGGAGTGACCCCGGGACAGTGATTTATGGCTACACCTTC. The variable domain in full, with the rest retrieved from reference TRBV30 and TRBJ1-2, is SQTIHQWPATLVQPVGSPLSLECTVEGTSNPNLYWYRQAAGRGLQLLFYSVGIGQISSEVPQNLSASRPQDRQFILSSKKLLLSDSGFYLCAWSDPGTVIYGYTFGSGTRLTVV.

This clone came up a few times. The J gene is TRBJ2-7, the V gene TRBV3-1 (or the pseudogene TRBV3-2); 11 bases match TRBD2. The CDR3 has 15 residues. The trim removed 1 base at V and 7 bases at J, leaving 6 bases unmatched. CDR1 and CDR2 (germline): LGHDT, YNNKEL (reference sequence). The CDR3 bases are TGTGCCAGCAGCCAAGCCCAGAGACTAGCGGGAGAGCAGTACTTC. Translated, it gives CASSQAQRLAGEQYF.

V gene TRBV7-9 combines with J gene TRBJ2-2; the match to TRBD2 covers 8 bases. Unmatched junction bases numbered 7, after V lost 3 bases and J lost 4 bases. Germline assignment: CDR1 SEHNR and CDR2 FQNEAQ (reference sequence). The CDR3 extends over 16 amino acids. The DNA for the CDR3 is TGTGCCAGCAGCTTTTTTACGGGAGGGGGCACCGGGGAGCTGTTTTTT. It translates to CASSFFTGGGTGELFF.

The chain recombines TRBV2 with TRBJ2-1, with D maybe TRBD1 (6 bases). CDR1 and CDR2 from the germline V gene are SNHLY and FYNNEI. The length of the CDR3 is 16 residues. Between the trimmed V and J ends, which lost 2 bases and 7 bases, there was a span of 18 bases. The CDR3 DNA sequence: TGTGCCAGCAGTGAATCCAGACAGGCGCTTCGGAATGAGCAGTTCTTC. Residues: CASSESRQALRNEQFF.

The chain combines TRBV6-5 with TRBJ2-4; no reliable D call. The CDR3 consists of 13 residues. The V end was cut by 4 bases, the J end by 4 bases, with 8 bases between. CDR1 and CDR2 from the germline V gene are MNHEY and SVGAGI. Here the CDR3 reads CASSLQGKNIQYF. DNA for the CDR3: TGTGCCAGCAGTTTACAAGGAAAAAACATTCAGTACTTC.

CDR3 coding DNA: TGTGCCAGCAGCTTGGTAGGACAGTCCAATTCACCCCTCCACTTT. Amino acids: CASSLVGQSNSPLHF. The chain employs TRBV5-5 and TRBJ1-6; D is perhaps TRBD1 (6 bases). The germline gives CDR1 SGHKS, CDR2 YYEKEE (reference sequence). V was trimmed by 0 bases and J by 7 bases, leaving 11 bases between them. The CDR3 runs to 15 residues. The whole variable domain, filled in from reference TRBV5-5 and TRBJ1-6, reads DAGVTQSPTHLIKTRGQQVTLRCSPISGHKSVSWYQQVLGQGPQFIFQYYEKEERGRGNFPDRFSARQFPNYSSELNVNALLLGDSALYLCASSLVGQSNSPLHFGNGTRLTVT.

This clone appeared once. The CDR3, as DNA: TGTGCCAGTAGTCCACCGGGGTACGAGCAGTACTTC. This gives the protein CASSPPGYEQYF. V usage is TRBV19 and J usage is TRBJ2-7; tentative D call: TRBD2 (5 bases). The germline V gene has CDR1 LNHDA and CDR2 SQIVND (reference sequence). The CDR3 covers 12 residues. The V end lost 5 bases, the J end lost 4 bases, and 9 bases lay between the germline ends.

This clone was seen once. CDR3 sequence (DNA): TGTGCCAGCAGTTACTCGGGCGCAGAGAATGAAAAACTGTTTTTT. Translating gives CASSYSGAENEKLFF. The chain recombines TRBV6-5 with TRBJ1-4; D remains ambiguous. The CDR3 covers 15 residues. Germline-derived CDR1 and CDR2 are MNHEY and SVGAGI. Deletions cut 0 bases from V and 5 bases from J, with 10 bases between.